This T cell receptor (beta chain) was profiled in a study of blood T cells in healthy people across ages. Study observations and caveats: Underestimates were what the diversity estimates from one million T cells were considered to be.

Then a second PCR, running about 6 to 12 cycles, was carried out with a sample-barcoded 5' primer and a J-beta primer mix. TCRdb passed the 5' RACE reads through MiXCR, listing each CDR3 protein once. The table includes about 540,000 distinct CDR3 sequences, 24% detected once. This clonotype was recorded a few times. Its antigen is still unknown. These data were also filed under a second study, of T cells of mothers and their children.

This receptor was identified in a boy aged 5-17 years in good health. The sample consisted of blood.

CDR3 in DNA: TGTGCCAGCAGCTTTGGACAGAAGAACACCGGGGAGCTGTTTTTT. It specifies CASSFGQKNTGELFF. This chain links TRBV5-4 with TRBJ2-2, with D maybe TRBD1 (6 bases). Per the germline V gene, CDR1 is SGHNT and CDR2 is YYREEE (reference sequence). Trimming removed 2 bases from V and 1 base from J, with 9 bases in between. CDR3 size: 15 residues.